This T cell receptor (beta chain) originates from a study of blood T cell repertoires in COVID-19. Whole-study context: Some COVID-19 samples were acute and others convalescent; all came from the United States, Italy and Spain. T cells, B-cell-depleted T cells, or PBMCs provided the cDNA or gDNA that served as material.

Per the authors' pipeline: Cell counts per sample came from amplifying reference gene primers. Sequencing used immunoSEQ multiplex PCR; TCRdb keeps in-frame clones, though not all of them. V and J calls and clone size are those listed in that table; D and trimming were worked out from the DNA. This sample has 170,000 or so clones, with almost 85% found just once. The CDR3 totals 14 residues. CDR1 is LGHNA and CDR2 is YSLEER in the germline V gene. The ends lost 5 bases at V and 5 bases at J; junction bases unmatched: 6. The specimen sequenced was peripheral blood. The V call is TRBV4-3, the J call TRBJ1-1; 9 nucleotides agree with TRBD1. This receptor was obtained from a young man with active or convalescent COVID-19. The CDR3 coding sequence is TGCGCCAGCAGCGGACGGACAGGGGTGACTGAAGCTTTCTTT. Protein: CASSGRTGVTEAFF.